Here is one T cell receptor (beta chain) with its context. Antigen unknown. The source of the sample is a study of shared clonotypes between healthy human individuals. Study-wide results and limits: Among several donors, roughly 5% of naive CD4 clonotypes were found in common. Compared with clonotypes that all four donors shared, non-shared clonotypes had lower generation probabilities.

Deletions cut 2 bases from V and 3 bases from J, with 11 bases between. The V gene's germline CDR1 is SGHDT and CDR2 YYEEEE. The CDR3 has 15 residues. Sequencing was performed with immunoSEQ multiplex PCR; in TCRdb, only in-frame clones are kept and a portion is missing. The sample carries about 1 million clones, about 74% recorded once. The sequencing sample was made of memory CD4+ T cells sorted from blood. The subset denotes: CD45RA-negative fraction. V is TRBV5-6 and J is TRBJ1-4; perhaps TRBD1 as D (5 bases). The sequence was obtained from a man between 18 and 29 years old in good health. The CDR3 loop is CASSFRGRANEKLFF. In DNA form, the CDR3 reads TGTGCCAGCAGCTTCCGGGGCCGGGCTAATGAAAAACTGTTTTTT.